This T cell receptor beta chain was captured by sequencing in a study of blood T cell repertoires in COVID-19. This clone was seen a single time. The CDR3 runs to 14 residues. Trimming took off 6 bases at V and 0 bases at J, with 6 bases between the two ends. Germline V lookup: CDR1 LNHNV, CDR2 YYDKDF (reference sequence). Original data processing: Nucleated cell counts were estimated from reference gene primer amplification. Generated by immunoSEQ multiplex PCR, the TCRdb table keeps only in-frame clones and is missing some. V and J calls plus clone size are reproduced from that table; the DNA served to infer D and trimming. The sample has about 55,000 clones; 83% are singletons.

This TCR derives from a woman aged 55-69 years with acute or convalescent COVID-19. The sequencing sample was made of peripheral blood. The rearrangement uses TRBV15 and TRBJ1-6, with D uncertain. CDR3 DNA: TGTGCCACCAGTACAAGCTCCTATAATTCACCCCTCCACTTT. It translates to CATSTSSYNSPLHF.